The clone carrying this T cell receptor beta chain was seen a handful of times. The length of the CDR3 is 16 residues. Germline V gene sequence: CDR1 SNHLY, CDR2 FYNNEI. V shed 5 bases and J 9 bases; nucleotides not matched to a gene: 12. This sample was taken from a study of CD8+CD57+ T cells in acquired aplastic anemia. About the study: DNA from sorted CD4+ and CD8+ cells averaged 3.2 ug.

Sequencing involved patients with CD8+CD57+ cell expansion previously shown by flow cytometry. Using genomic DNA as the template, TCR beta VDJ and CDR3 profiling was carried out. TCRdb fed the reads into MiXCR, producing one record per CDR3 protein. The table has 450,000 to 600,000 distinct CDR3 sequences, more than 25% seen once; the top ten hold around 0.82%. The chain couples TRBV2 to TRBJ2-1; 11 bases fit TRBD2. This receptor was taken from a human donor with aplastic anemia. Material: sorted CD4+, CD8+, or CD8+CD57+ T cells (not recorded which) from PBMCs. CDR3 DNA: TGTGCCAGCAGTTCCCCGTTAGCGGGAGGGCCGGGTGAGCAGTTCTTC. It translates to CASSSPLAGGPGEQFF. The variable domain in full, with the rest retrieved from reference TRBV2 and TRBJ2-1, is EPEVTQTPSHQVTQMGQEVILRCVPISNHLYFYWYRQILGQKVEFLVSFYNNEISEKSEIFDDQFSVERPDGSNFTLKIRSTKLEDSAMYFCASSSPLAGGPGEQFFGPGTRLTVL.